This T cell receptor beta chain was recorded in a study of regulatory dendritic cells for organ transplantation. This CDR3 is built from 14 residues. V was trimmed by 5 bases and J by 2 bases, leaving 11 bases between them. In germline, CDR1 is MNHEY, CDR2 SVGAGI. Notes on this clone: Its antigen is unknown.

The data were produced by immunoSEQ multiplex PCR, yet TCRdb's version contains in-frame clones alone and is incomplete. The sample has about 20,000 clones, roughly 80% seen once. Allogeneic regulatory or mature dendritic cells were co-cultured for more than 4 days with CFSE-labeled sorted T cells at 1:10. The V gene is TRBV6-5, the J gene TRBJ2-3; tentative D call: TRBD1 (6 bases). The sample consisted of memory CD4+ T cells from blood cultured with regulatory dendritic cells. This sample's subset: CD45RO+ memory T cells. The sequence was obtained from a human donor in good health. The CDR3: CASSRQEYTDTQYF. In DNA form, the CDR3 reads TGTGCCAGCAGTCGACAGGAGTACACAGATACGCAGTATTTT.